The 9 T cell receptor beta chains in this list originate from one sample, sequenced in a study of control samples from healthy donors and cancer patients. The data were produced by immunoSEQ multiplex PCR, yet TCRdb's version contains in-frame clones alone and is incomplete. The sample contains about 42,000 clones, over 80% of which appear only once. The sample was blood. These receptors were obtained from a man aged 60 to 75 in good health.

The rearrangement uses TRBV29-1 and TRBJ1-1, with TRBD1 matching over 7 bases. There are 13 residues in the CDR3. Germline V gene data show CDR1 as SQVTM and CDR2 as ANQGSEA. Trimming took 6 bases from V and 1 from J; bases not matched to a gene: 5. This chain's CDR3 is CSVYRTGNTEAFF. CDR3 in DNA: TGCAGCGTGTACCGGACAGGGAACACTGAAGCTTTCTTT.

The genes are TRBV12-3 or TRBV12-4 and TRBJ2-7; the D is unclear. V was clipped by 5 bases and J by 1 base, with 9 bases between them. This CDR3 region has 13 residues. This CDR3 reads CASSAFVSYEQYF. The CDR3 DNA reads TGTGCCAGCAGTGCCTTTGTATCCTACGAGCAGTACTTC.

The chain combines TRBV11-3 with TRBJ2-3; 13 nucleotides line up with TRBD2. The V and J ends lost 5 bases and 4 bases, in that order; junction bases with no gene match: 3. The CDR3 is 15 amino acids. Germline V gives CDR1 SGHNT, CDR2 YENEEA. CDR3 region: CASSQGLAGSDTQYF. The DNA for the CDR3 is TGTGCCAGCAGCCAGGGACTAGCGGGGTCAGATACGCAGTATTTT. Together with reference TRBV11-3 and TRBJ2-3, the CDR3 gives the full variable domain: EAGVVQSPRYKIIEKKQPVAFWCNPISGHNTLYWYLQNLGQGPELLIRYENEEAVDDSQLPKDRFSAERLKGVDSTLKIQPAELGDSAVYLCASSQGLAGSDTQYFGPGTRLTVL.

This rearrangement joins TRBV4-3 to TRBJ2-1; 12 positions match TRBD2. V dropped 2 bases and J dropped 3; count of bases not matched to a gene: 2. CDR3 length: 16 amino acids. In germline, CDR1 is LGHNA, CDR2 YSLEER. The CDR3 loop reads CASSQQTSGGYNEQFF. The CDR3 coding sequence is TGCGCCAGCAGCCAACAGACTAGCGGGGGCTACAATGAGCAGTTCTTC.

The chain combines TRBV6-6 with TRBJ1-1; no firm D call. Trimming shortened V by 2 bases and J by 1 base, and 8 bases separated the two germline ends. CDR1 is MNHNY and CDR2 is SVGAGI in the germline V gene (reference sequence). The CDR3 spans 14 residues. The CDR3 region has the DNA TGTGCCAGCAGTTACGGGCTCGGGAACACTGAAGCTTTCTTT. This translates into CASSYGLGNTEAFF.

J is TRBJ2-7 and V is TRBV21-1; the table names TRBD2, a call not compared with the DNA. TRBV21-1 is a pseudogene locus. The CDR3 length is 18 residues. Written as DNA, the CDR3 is TGTGCCAGCAGCCCCGGGCCCCTTAGACTAGGAGGGTCCTACGAGCAGTACTTC. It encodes CASSPGPLRLGGSYEQYF.

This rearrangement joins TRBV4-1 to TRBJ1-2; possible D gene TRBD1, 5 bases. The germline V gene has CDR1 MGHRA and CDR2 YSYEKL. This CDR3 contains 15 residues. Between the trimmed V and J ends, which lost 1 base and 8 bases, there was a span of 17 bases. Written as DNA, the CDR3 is TGCGCCAGCAGCCAAGGCCCTGGGGCCGGGGGGGGCTACACCTTC. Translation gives CASSQGPGAGGGYTF.

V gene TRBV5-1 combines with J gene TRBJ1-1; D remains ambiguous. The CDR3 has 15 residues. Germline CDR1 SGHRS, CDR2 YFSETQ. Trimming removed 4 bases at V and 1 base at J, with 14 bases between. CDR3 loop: CASSQTSVGNTEAFF. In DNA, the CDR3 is TGCGCCAGCAGCCAAACCTCGGTAGGGAACACTGAAGCTTTCTTT.

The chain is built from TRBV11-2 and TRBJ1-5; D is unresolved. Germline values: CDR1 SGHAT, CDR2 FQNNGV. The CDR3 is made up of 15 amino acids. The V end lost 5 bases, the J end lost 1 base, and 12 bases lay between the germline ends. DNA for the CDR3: TGTGCCAGCAGCCCCGACGGCCAGAGCAATCAGCCCCAGCATTTT. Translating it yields CASSPDGQSNQPQHF. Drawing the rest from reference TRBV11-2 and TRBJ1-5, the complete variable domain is EAGVAQSPRYKIIEKRQSVAFWCNPISGHATLYWYQQILGQGPKLLIQFQNNGVVDDSQLPKDRFSAERLKGVDSTLKIQPAKLEDSAVYLCASSPDGQSNQPQHFGDGTRLSIL.